These 24 T cell receptor beta chains share one sample of origin, sequenced in a study of CD4 T cells in relation to SARS-CoV-2 and coronaviruses. Sequenced by immunoSEQ multiplex PCR; TCRdb stores in-frame clones only, minus some. This sample has about 68,000 clones; approximately 93% occur once, and the top ten carry around 0.25%. The unexposed donors gave CD4+ T cells in about 2011-2019, prior to COVID-19. Input material: naive CD4+ T cells from PBMCs. Noted subset: naive CD4+ T cells isolated by negative enrichment. All receptors derive from a human donor in good health.

The V gene is TRBV5-4, the J gene TRBJ2-4; the D gene is possibly TRBD2 (5 bases). Trimming removed 8 bases from V and 10 bases from J, with 19 bases in between. Germline assignment: CDR1 SGHNT and CDR2 YYREEE (reference sequence). The CDR3 sequence is 13 residues long. The CDR3 DNA sequence: TGTGCCAGTTACCACGGGGATACTGGGATTCAGTACTTC. Translated: CASYHGDTGIQYF.

This chain links TRBV18 with TRBJ2-6; D is unclear. Between the trimmed V and J ends, which lost 3 bases and 3 bases, there was a span of 15 bases. Germline V CDR1 and CDR2: KGHSH, LQKENI. CDR3 length: 17 residues. The CDR3, as DNA: TGTGCCAGCTCACCCTTGACGGTCCGAGTTGGGGCCAACGTCCTGACTTTC. This codes for CASSPLTVRVGANVLTF.

The rearrangement links TRBV28 to TRBJ2-7; D may be TRBD1 (6 bases). V lost 7 bases to trimming and J lost 4 bases, with 23 bases between them. The CDR3 extends over 16 amino acids. Germline loops: CDR1 MDHEN, CDR2 SYDVKM. CDR3 DNA: TGTGCCAGCACCAACGGTTGGGAACAGGGCTTGTACGAGCAGTACTTC. Translated: CASTNGWEQGLYEQYF.

This clone came up a few times. This rearrangement joins TRBV24-1 to TRBJ2-1, with D possibly being TRBD2 (6 bases). The germline V gene encodes CDR1 KGHDR and CDR2 SFDVKD. The CDR3 is made up of 17 amino acids. The V end lost 4 bases, the J end lost 4 bases, and 19 bases lay between the germline ends. DNA of the CDR3: TGTGCCACCAGTGACCCCCCCTCCCGGGACTTTTACAATGAGCAGTTCTTC. Translating gives CATSDPPSRDFYNEQFF.

The rearrangement uses TRBV5-1 and TRBJ1-3; D is unresolved. The CDR3 is 18 residues long. Looked up from germline, CDR1 is SGHRS and CDR2 is YFSETQ. Deletions cut 0 bases from V and 0 bases from J, with 16 bases between. CDR3 coding DNA: TGCGCCAGCAGCTTGGCCGGCGATCCGACGGGCTCTGGAAACACCATATATTTT. This encodes CASSLAGDPTGSGNTIYF.

The chain is built from TRBV5-1 and TRBJ1-2, with 7 bases aligning to TRBD1. CDR3 length equals 16 residues. Looked up from germline, CDR1 is SGHRS and CDR2 is YFSETQ. The V and J ends lost 4 bases and 3 bases, in that order; junction bases with no gene match: 12. The CDR3 coding sequence is TGCGCCAGCAGCGTGTCGGGACAGCGGGCGGACTATGGCTACACCTTC. Translating it yields CASSVSGQRADYGYTF. The whole variable domain, filled in from reference TRBV5-1 and TRBJ1-2, reads KAGVTQTPRYLIKTRGQQVTLSCSPISGHRSVSWYQQTPGQGLQFLFEYFSETQRNKGNFPGRFSGRQFSNSRSEMNVSTLELGDSALYLCASSVSGQRADYGYTFGSGTRLTVV.

The chain couples TRBV25-1 to TRBJ2-7; possibly TRBD1 for D (6 bases). The V end lost 3 bases, the J end lost 3 bases, and 15 bases lay between the germline ends. The length of the CDR3 is 15 residues. Germline lookup yields CDR1 MGHDK and CDR2 SYGVNS. CDR3 sequence reads: CASSDSRGGNYEQYF. The CDR3 DNA reads as TGTGCCAGCAGTGATTCGCGAGGGGGAAACTACGAGCAGTACTTC.

The chain couples TRBV24-1 to TRBJ2-2, with TRBD1 matching over 11 bases. With 3 bases clipped from V and 8 bases from J, the junction kept 7 bases outside the gene matches. CDR3 length: 16 residues. Germline CDR1 reads KGHDR; CDR2 reads SFDVKD. The CDR3 nucleotides are TGTGCCACCAGTGATCCTGGACAGGGGGCGCGGGGGGAGCTGTTTTTT. Translation: CATSDPGQGARGELFF.

CDR3 loop: CASRDSSYNEQFF. The CDR3 coding sequence is TGTGCCAGTCGGGACAGCTCCTACAATGAGCAGTTCTTC. The chain uses TRBV28 and TRBJ2-1; 7 nucleotides agree with TRBD1. Trimming removed 9 bases from V and 0 bases from J; junction bases left unmatched: 2. Germline V CDR1 and CDR2: MDHEN, SYDVKM. The CDR3 is 13 residues long.

V usage is TRBV4-1 and J usage is TRBJ2-3; 11 nucleotides align to TRBD2. J lost 2 bases, V lost 2 bases, and 9 bases had no gene match. Per the germline V gene, CDR1 is MGHRA and CDR2 is YSYEKL. This CDR3 is 18 amino acids long. The CDR3, as DNA: TGCGCCAGCAGCCAACTAACCGGGACTAGCGGATACACAGATACGCAGTATTTT. This gives the protein CASSQLTGTSGYTDTQYF.

To note about this clone: This is likely a read error, given that the CDR3 carries no conserved phenylalanine or tryptophan at its end. The DNA is left out, because the CDR3 cannot be placed on it with certainty; the CDR3 is given as TCRdb lists it. The V call is TRBV6-4, the J call TRBJ2-7; the table calls TRBD2, which could not be checked here. Germline V gives CDR1 MRHNA, CDR2 SNTAGT. A total of 16 residues make up the CDR3, ends included. This CDR3 reads CASSDRQTSVISYWAD.

This sequence joins TRBV4-3 and TRBJ2-2, with 9 bases matching TRBD2. CDR1 and CDR2 (germline): LGHNA, YSLEER. With 1 base clipped from V and 1 base from J, the junction kept 4 bases outside the gene matches. The CDR3 is made up of 17 amino acids. CDR3 sequence reads: CASSQVLAGLNTGELFF. Written as DNA, the CDR3 is TGCGCCAGCAGCCAAGTTCTAGCGGGGTTGAACACCGGGGAGCTGTTTTTT.

This clone has a handful of counts. The rearrangement uses TRBV6-4 and TRBJ1-6, with 9 bases identical to TRBD1. V shed 4 bases, J shed 7 bases, and the junction held 11 bases outside the gene matches. This CDR3 comprises 17 residues. Per germline, CDR1 MRHNA and CDR2 SNTAGT. CDR3 sequence reads: CASSGWKQGAGNSPLHF. The CDR3 nucleotides are TGTGCCAGCAGTGGATGGAAACAGGGGGCCGGGAATTCACCCCTCCACTTT.

V is TRBV5-5 and J is TRBJ2-3; 7 bases are a match to TRBD2. J gave up 0 bases and V 3 bases, and 4 bases lay outside the gene matches. The germline V gene encodes CDR1 SGHKS and CDR2 YYEKEE (reference sequence). CDR3 length equals 15 residues. CDR3 nucleotides: TGTGCCAGCAGCTCACTAGCGTCTAGCACAGATACGCAGTATTTT. Protein: CASSSLASSTDTQYF.

This clone was counted between two and nine times. The chain has TRBV19 and TRBJ1-1; 7 bases are shared with TRBD1. From germline, CDR1 is LNHDA and CDR2 SQIVND (reference sequence). The CDR3 is 13 residues long. V lost 9 bases to trimming and J lost 6 bases; unmatched junction nucleotides: 10. The CDR3 reads CASRERGGSEAFF. CDR3 nucleotide sequence: TGTGCCAGCAGAGAGAGAGGGGGCTCTGAAGCTTTCTTT.

This clone was observed once. The V and J genes are TRBV10-3 and TRBJ1-2; D may be TRBD1 (5 bases). Trimming left V 0 bases short and J 3 bases short, with 8 bases between. The CDR3 runs to 14 residues. The germline V gene has CDR1 ENHRY and CDR2 SYGVKD. The CDR3 sequence is CAISESRGDYGYTF. The CDR3 bases are TGTGCCATCAGTGAGTCCCGGGGGGACTATGGCTACACCTTC.

The chain uses TRBV2 and TRBJ1-4; the D is unclear. Deletions cut 4 bases from V and 14 bases from J, with 14 bases between. Germline CDR1 SNHLY, CDR2 FYNNEI. The CDR3 runs to 12 residues. In DNA, the CDR3 is TGTGCCAGCAGTGGAGAAACGATGAAGCTGTTTTTT. Amino acid sequence: CASSGETMKLFF.

The chain links TRBV27 to TRBJ2-3; 9 positions agree with TRBD1. Germline lookup yields CDR1 MNHEY and CDR2 SMNVEV (reference sequence). V shed 7 bases and J 6 bases; nucleotides not matched to a gene: 8. The CDR3 is 14 residues long. The CDR3 DNA reads as TGTGCCAGCACCAGGGACAGGGAGAAGGATACGCAGTATTTT. Translated: CASTRDREKDTQYF.

The rearrangement links TRBV14 to TRBJ2-5; D gene ambiguous. V lost 4 bases to trimming and J lost 2 bases, with 11 bases between them. Germline V CDR1 and CDR2: SGHDN, FVKESK. The CDR3 has 14 residues. The CDR3 sequence: CASSPVALQETQYF. Written as DNA, the CDR3 is TGTGCCAGCAGCCCCGTGGCCCTGCAAGAGACCCAGTACTTC.

This chain joins TRBV6-6 and TRBJ2-7, with 15 bases that match TRBD2. The germline V gene encodes CDR1 MNHNY and CDR2 SVGAGI (reference sequence). The CDR3 is 17 residues long. The V and J ends lost 5 bases and 5 bases, in that order; junction bases with no gene match: 10. The DNA of the CDR3 is TGTGCCAGCAGTCCCACCGGGACTAGCGGGAGGATGAACGAGCAGTACTTC. Protein sequence: CASSPTGTSGRMNEQYF.

The V call is TRBV5-1, the J call TRBJ2-7; 15 nucleotides line up with TRBD2. In germline, CDR1 is SGHRS, CDR2 YFSETQ. The trim removed 0 bases at V and 2 bases at J, leaving 15 bases unmatched. The CDR3 runs to 21 residues. CDR3 in amino acids: CASSLVPTSPGLAGGTYEQYF. CDR3 sequence (DNA): TGCGCCAGCAGCTTGGTACCGACGAGTCCGGGACTAGCGGGAGGAACCTACGAGCAGTACTTC. The full variable domain, with the rest looked up from reference TRBV5-1 and TRBJ2-7, is KAGVTQTPRYLIKTRGQQVTLSCSPISGHRSVSWYQQTPGQGLQFLFEYFSETQRNKGNFPGRFSGRQFSNSRSEMNVSTLELGDSALYLCASSLVPTSPGLAGGTYEQYFGPGTRLTVT.

The J gene is TRBJ2-5, the V gene TRBV24-1, with TRBD1 matching over 9 bases. With 4 bases clipped from V and 5 bases from J, the junction kept 7 bases outside the gene matches. The CDR3 sequence is 15 residues long. Germline V gene sequence: CDR1 KGHDR, CDR2 SFDVKD. The CDR3 protein is CATSDSDRGGETQYF. The CDR3 bases are TGTGCCACCAGTGACTCGGACAGGGGTGGGGAGACCCAGTACTTC.

The V call is TRBV18, the J call TRBJ2-3, with TRBD2 matching 9 bases. Germline CDR1 reads KGHSH; CDR2 reads LQKENI. V shed 3 bases and J 4 bases; nucleotides not matched to a gene: 8. The CDR3 runs to 16 residues. CDR3 sequence reads: CASSPIAGGEADTQYF. The CDR3 nucleotides read TGTGCCAGCTCACCCATCGCGGGAGGGGAGGCAGATACGCAGTATTTT.

About this clone itself: Germline is not matched at one junction end, which may reflect a read error. This chain joins TRBV5-1 and TRBJ2-7; TRBD2 agrees at 7 bases. The germline gives CDR1 SGHRS, CDR2 YFSETQ. This CDR3 region has 14 residues. The CDR3 is CASSLASSGPFLAF. The CDR3 coding sequence is TGCGCCAGCAGCTTGGCGTCTAGCGGCCCCTTTTTAGCCTTC.